These 5 T cell receptor beta chains were all obtained from the same sample, sequenced in a study of T cell clonality in common variable immunodeficiency (dated by TCRdb to 2013 to 2016). Library preparation employed the immunoSEQ multiplex PCR assay. This is the immuneACCESS table as TCRdb keeps it, with only in-frame sequences that have V and J called. A part of the clones is gone; compared with another copy, unresolved V genes explain less than half, and the rest is unexplained. This sample contains 40,000 or so clones, none of which is a singleton. The top ten constitute roughly 2.9% of the sample. The sequenced material came from peripheral blood mononuclear cells. Receptors originate from a person aged 18 to 70 in good health.

This clone appeared many times. The read is 3 residues too short to cover the CDR3 end, so that end is filled in from the germline J gene. The chain couples TRBV7-8 to TRBJ2-3, with 8 nucleotides matching TRBD1. CDR1 is SGHVS, CDR2 FQNEAQ, per germline. This CDR3 region has 17 residues. J gave up 2 bases and V 3 bases, and 10 bases lay outside the gene matches. The CDR3 bases that were read are TGTGCCAGCAGCTTCCGTGGCGGGACAGGTCACACAGATACG. Its translation: CASSFRGGTGHTDT. The whole CDR3 region reads CASSFRGGTGHTDTQYF.

At least ten counts were recorded for this clone. With the read ending 3 residues before the CDR3 end, the germline J gene is used to fill in that end. The chain recombines TRBV19 with TRBJ2-1; the match to TRBD2 covers 10 bases. V lost 8 bases and J lost 0; bases outside the gene matches: 4. There are 15 residues in the CDR3. CDR1 and CDR2 from the germline V gene are LNHDA and SQIVND (reference sequence). Incomplete CDR3 DNA: TGTGCCAGTTATCCTAGCGGGAGCTCCTACAATGAG. It encodes CASYPSGSSYNE. The CDR3 in its entirety is CASYPSGSSYNEQFF. Looking up the rest from reference TRBV19 and TRBJ2-1 gives the full variable domain: DGGITQSPKYLFRKEGQNVTLSCEQNLNHDAMYWYRQDPGQGLRLIYYSQIVNDFQKGDIAEGYSVSREKKESFPLTVTSAQKNPTAFYLCASYPSGSSYNEQFFGPGTRLTVL.

This clone was recorded at least ten times. The CDR3 end falls 3 residues outside the read, so it is completed with the germline J gene. The chain has TRBV10-1 and TRBJ1-6; possible D gene TRBD1, 5 bases. This CDR3 contains 13 residues. Germline V gene data show CDR1 as WNHNN and CDR2 as SYGVQD (reference sequence). V lost 10 bases to trimming and J lost 7 bases, with 14 bases between them. The CDR3 DNA, read in part, is TGCGCCACTAAGGACACGAGGAATTCACCC. Translated, it gives CATKDTRNSP. The whole CDR3 protein reads CATKDTRNSPLHF.

This clone was seen at least ten times. The sequence runs out 3 residues before the end of the CDR3; the remainder is reconstructed from the germline J gene. The V gene is TRBV20-1, the J gene TRBJ2-1; 9 nucleotides match TRBD2. Germline-derived CDR1 and CDR2 are DFQATT and SNEGSKA (reference sequence). The CDR3 consists of 15 residues. J was trimmed by 7 bases and V by 0 bases; bases with no gene match: 7. Partial CDR3 DNA: TGCAGTGCTAGAGATCTAGCGGGGCCTCAGAATGAG. This codes for CSARDLAGPQNE. The CDR3, in full, reads CSARDLAGPQNEQFF.

This clone was detected ten times or more. The sequenced part of the CDR3 DNA is TGTGCCAGTAGTCCCGGGTCCGCGAACACCGGGGAG. Translating it yields CASSPGSANTGE. The full CDR3 protein reads CASSPGSANTGELFF. The chain links TRBV19 to TRBJ2-2; no clear D gene. The read halts 3 residues ahead of the CDR3 end, with the missing end drawn from the germline J gene. The CDR3 covers 15 residues. V shed 5 bases and J shed 0 bases, with 10 bases lying between them. Germline lookup yields CDR1 LNHDA and CDR2 SQIVND (reference sequence).